This note documents a single T cell receptor beta chain sequence. This sample was taken from a study of blood T cell repertoires in COVID-19. In the study overall: Collection of acute and convalescent COVID-19 samples took place in the United States, Italy and Spain. Nucleic acid was either cDNA or gDNA, and it came from T cells, B-cell-depleted T cells, or PBMCs.

Original processing notes: Cell counts per sample came from amplifying reference gene primers. The protocol was immunoSEQ multiplex PCR, while the TCRdb copy is restricted to in-frame clones and leaves out a portion. The V and J calls and clone size come from that table; D and trimming were worked out from the DNA. The sample lists about 94,000 clones; around 82% were seen once. Germline V gives CDR1 MNHEY, CDR2 SMNVEV (reference sequence). Trimming shortened V by 0 bases and J by 0 bases, and 9 bases separated the two germline ends. This CDR3 spans 17 amino acids. The V gene is TRBV27, the J gene TRBJ1-6; tentative D call: TRBD1 (6 bases). The material sequenced was peripheral blood. The receptor was isolated from a man in his sixties with acute or convalescent COVID-19. The CDR3 DNA sequence: TGTGCCAGCAGTTTATCGGGGACAAACTCCTATAATTCACCCCTCCACTTT. This codes for CASSLSGTNSYNSPLHF.